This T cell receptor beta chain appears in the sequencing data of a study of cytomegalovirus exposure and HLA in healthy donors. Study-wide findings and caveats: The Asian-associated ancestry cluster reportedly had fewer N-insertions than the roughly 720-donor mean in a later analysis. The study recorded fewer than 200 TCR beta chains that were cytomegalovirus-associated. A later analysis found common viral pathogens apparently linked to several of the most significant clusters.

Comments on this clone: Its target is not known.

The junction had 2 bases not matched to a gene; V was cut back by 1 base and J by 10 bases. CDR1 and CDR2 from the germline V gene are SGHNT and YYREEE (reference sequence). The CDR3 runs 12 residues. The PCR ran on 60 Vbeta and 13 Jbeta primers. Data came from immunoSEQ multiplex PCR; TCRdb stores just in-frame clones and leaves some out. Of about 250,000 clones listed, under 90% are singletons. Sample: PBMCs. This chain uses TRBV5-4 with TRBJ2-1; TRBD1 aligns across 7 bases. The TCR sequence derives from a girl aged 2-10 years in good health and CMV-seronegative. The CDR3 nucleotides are TGTGCCAGCAGCTTGATGGACAGGGAGCAGTTCTTC. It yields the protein CASSLMDREQFF.